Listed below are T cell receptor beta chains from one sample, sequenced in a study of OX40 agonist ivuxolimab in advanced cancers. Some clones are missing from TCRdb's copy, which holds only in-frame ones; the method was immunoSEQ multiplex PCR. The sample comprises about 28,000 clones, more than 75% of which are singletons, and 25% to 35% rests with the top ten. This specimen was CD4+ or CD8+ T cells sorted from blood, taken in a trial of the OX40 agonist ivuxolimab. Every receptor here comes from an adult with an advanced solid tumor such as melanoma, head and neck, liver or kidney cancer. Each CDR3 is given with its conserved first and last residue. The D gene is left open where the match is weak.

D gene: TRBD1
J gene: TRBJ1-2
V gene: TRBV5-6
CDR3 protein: CASSEGQEGGYTF
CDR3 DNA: TGTGCCAGCAGCGAGGGACAGGAAGGTGGCTACACCTTC

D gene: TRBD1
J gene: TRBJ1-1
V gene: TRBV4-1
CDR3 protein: CASSRDRGLNTEAFF
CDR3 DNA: TGCGCCAGCAGCCGAGACAGGGGGCTGAACACTGAAGCTTTCTTT

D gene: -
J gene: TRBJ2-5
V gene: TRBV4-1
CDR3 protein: CASSFFGPLGQETQYF
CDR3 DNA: TGCGCCAGCAGCTTTTTTGGACCCCTGGGGCAAGAGACCCAGTACTTC

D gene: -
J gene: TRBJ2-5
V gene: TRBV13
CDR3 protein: CASSWWGEKETQYF
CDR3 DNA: TGTGCCAGCAGCTGGTGGGGCGAGAAAGAGACCCAGTACTTC

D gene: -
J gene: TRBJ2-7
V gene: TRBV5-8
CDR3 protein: CASSPRGTQYEQYF
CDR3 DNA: TGTGCCAGCTCACCCCGGGGCACCCAATACGAGCAGTACTTC

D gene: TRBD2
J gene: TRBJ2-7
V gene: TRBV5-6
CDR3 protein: CASSGSGGRSYEQYF
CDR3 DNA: TGTGCCAGCAGCGGAAGCGGGGGTCGCTCCTACGAGCAGTACTTC

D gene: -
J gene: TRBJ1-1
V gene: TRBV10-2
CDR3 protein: CASSEQNTEAFF
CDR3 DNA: TGCGCCAGCAGTGAGCAGAACACTGAAGCTTTCTTT

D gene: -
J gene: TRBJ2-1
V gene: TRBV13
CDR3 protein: CASRTDYNEQFF
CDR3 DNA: TGTGCCAGCCGGACGGACTACAATGAGCAGTTCTTC

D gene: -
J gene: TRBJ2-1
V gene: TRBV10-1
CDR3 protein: CASSEDPSLEQFF
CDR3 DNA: TGCGCCAGCAGTGAGGACCCCAGTCTTGAGCAGTTCTTC

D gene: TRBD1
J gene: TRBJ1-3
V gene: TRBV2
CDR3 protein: CARGGETGIFGSGNTIYF
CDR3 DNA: TGTGCCAGGGGGGGCGAGACAGGGATTTTCGGCTCTGGAAACACCATATATTTT